One and the same sample provided the 14 T cell receptor beta chains below, sequenced in a study of blood T cell repertoires in COVID-19. Clones were read by immunoSEQ multiplex PCR, and TCRdb kept only the in-frame ones, dropping some. The sample carries some 240,000 clones, 87% recorded once. Sequencing was carried out using peripheral blood. The receptors were sampled from a man in his fifties or sixties who had recovered from COVID-19.

J is TRBJ2-1 and V is TRBV24-1; D possibly corresponds to TRBD2 (5 bases). V lost 5 bases and J 0 bases, leaving 19 bases between the germline ends. CDR1 and CDR2 from the germline V gene are KGHDR and SFDVKD. This CDR3 region has 18 residues. The CDR3 DNA reads TGTGCCACCAGTGGAGGAGGAGCCGGGAAAGCCTCCTACAATGAGCAGTTCTTC. It yields the protein CATSGGGAGKASYNEQFF.

The chain uses TRBV15 and TRBJ1-2, with 9 bases that match TRBD1. The V gene end was trimmed by 0 bases and the J gene end by 4 bases; junction bases not matched to a gene: 6. Germline V CDR1 and CDR2: LNHNV, YYDKDF (reference sequence). This CDR3 spans 16 amino acids. CDR3 residues: CATSRDRGQGPYGYTF. CDR3 nucleotides: TGTGCCACCAGCAGAGATAGGGGACAGGGCCCCTATGGCTACACCTTC.

V and J are TRBV6-9 and TRBJ1-2; D possibly corresponds to TRBD1 (6 bases). Germline V gene sequence: CDR1 MNHGY, CDR2 SVAAGI. Deletions cut 4 bases from V and 8 bases from J, with 20 bases between. This CDR3 comprises 15 residues. In DNA form, the CDR3 reads TGTGCCAGCAGTTCCCCGGGCGAGAGGGGGAAGGGCTACACCTTC. It yields the protein CASSSPGERGKGYTF.

The V gene is TRBV2, the J gene TRBJ2-1; the match to TRBD2 covers 7 bases. Germline V CDR1 and CDR2: SNHLY, FYNNEI. This CDR3 comprises 15 residues. V shed 6 bases and J 0 bases; nucleotides not matched to a gene: 5. CDR3 region: CASSLGGSSYNEQFF. CDR3 DNA sequence: TGTGCCAGCAGCCTCGGGGGGAGCTCCTACAATGAGCAGTTCTTC. Looking up the rest from reference TRBV2 and TRBJ2-1 gives the full variable domain: EPEVTQTPSHQVTQMGQEVILRCVPISNHLYFYWYRQILGQKVEFLVSFYNNEISEKSEIFDDQFSVERPDGSNFTLKIRSTKLEDSAMYFCASSLGGSSYNEQFFGPGTRLTVL.

The chain couples TRBV5-1 to TRBJ2-3; D unclear. V was clipped by 0 bases and J by 0 bases, with 11 bases between them. Germline V CDR1 and CDR2: SGHRS, YFSETQ. The CDR3 is 16 amino acids. DNA of the CDR3: TGCGCCAGCAGCTTGGGTATACTTTCTAGCACAGATACGCAGTATTTT. It is translated as CASSLGILSSTDTQYF.

The chain combines TRBV6-6 with TRBJ1-6; 7 bases fit TRBD1. The CDR3 is made up of 15 amino acids. Trimming took 5 bases from V and 7 from J; bases not matched to a gene: 8. Germline lookup yields CDR1 MNHNY and CDR2 SVGAGI (reference sequence). CDR3 sequence reads: CASSARDSINSPLHF. The CDR3 DNA follows: TGTGCCAGCAGTGCTCGGGACAGCATAAATTCACCCCTCCACTTT.

The CDR3 region has the DNA TGTGCCAGCAGCGCTTCCGGGACAGGGCGTGAAAAACTGTTTTTT. This gives the protein CASSASGTGREKLFF. The genes are TRBV9 and TRBJ1-4, with 9 positions matching TRBD1. Germline values: CDR1 SGDLS, CDR2 YYNGEE. J was trimmed by 7 bases and V by 3 bases; bases with no gene match: 7. This CDR3 spans 15 amino acids.

The CDR3 DNA sequence: TGTGCCAGTAGTATGCAGGGGGCCACAAACACCGGGGAGCTGTTTTTT. Translated, it gives CASSMQGATNTGELFF. The chain carries TRBV19 and TRBJ2-2; the match to TRBD1 covers 8 bases. The CDR3 contains 16 residues. Germline-derived CDR1 and CDR2 are LNHDA and SQIVND (reference sequence). Germline trimming cut 3 bases from V and 2 bases from J; bases unmatched to any gene: 5.

The V and J genes are TRBV29-1 and TRBJ1-1; 7 bases line up with TRBD1. Trimming took 7 bases from V and 8 from J; bases not matched to a gene: 10. Germline CDR1 and CDR2: SQVTM and ANQGSEA. This CDR3 has 12 amino acids. In nucleotides, the CDR3 is TGCAGCGGCCGACCAATGGACAGGGAAGCTTTCTTT. It specifies CSGRPMDREAFF.

The rearrangement links TRBV6-5 to TRBJ2-3, with 8 bases aligning to TRBD1. Losses at the gene ends were 4 bases for V and 2 bases for J; bases not matched to a gene: 5. The CDR3 runs to 15 residues. CDR1 MNHEY and CDR2 SVGAGI come from the germline V gene. The CDR3 DNA is TGTGCCAGCAGTTCGCAACAGGGGGTCACAGATACGCAGTATTTT. Its protein product is CASSSQQGVTDTQYF.

The chain carries TRBV5-1 and TRBJ1-5; TRBD1 agrees at 8 bases. The ends lost 4 bases at V and 1 base at J; junction bases unmatched: 4. Germline-derived CDR1 and CDR2 are SGHRS and YFSETQ. The CDR3 has 15 residues. Here the CDR3 reads CASSRTGMSNQPQHF. The CDR3 nucleotides read TGCGCCAGCAGCCGGACAGGGATGAGCAATCAGCCCCAGCATTTT.

The chain recombines TRBV7-9 with TRBJ2-2; 11 bases match TRBD1. The length of the CDR3 is 18 residues. The germline gives CDR1 SEHNR, CDR2 FQNEAQ (reference sequence). V was clipped by 5 bases and J by 7 bases; unmatched bases: 15. CDR3 in DNA: TGTGCCAGCAGCCGTATGGGGACCGGGACAGGGGGAAGCGGGGAGCTGTTTTTT. Residues: CASSRMGTGTGGSGELFF.

The V call is TRBV10-3, the J call TRBJ1-3; possible D gene TRBD1, 5 bases. V lost 3 bases and J 10 bases, leaving 16 bases between the germline ends. CDR3 length: 14 amino acids. Germline lookup yields CDR1 ENHRY and CDR2 SYGVKD. This CDR3 is CAISEYGPGGTIYF. Here the CDR3 DNA reads TGTGCCATCAGTGAATACGGCCCCGGGGGGACCATATATTTT.

The genes are TRBV3-1 (or the pseudogene TRBV3-2) and TRBJ1-4, with 11 bases that match TRBD1. The CDR3 runs 16 residues. The J segment lost 6 bases and the V segment lost 4 bases, leaving 7 bases of the junction unmatched. Germline CDR1 and CDR2: LGHDT and YNNKEL (reference sequence). CDR3 DNA sequence: TGTGCCAGCAGCCGTGGACAGGGGGCGCTTCATGAAAAACTGTTTTTT. This codes for CASSRGQGALHEKLFF.